This T cell receptor (beta chain) was identified during a study of cytomegalovirus exposure and HLA in healthy donors (dated by TCRdb to about 2017). Context from the whole study: A later analysis indicated that the 120 validation repertoires were generated on the platform also employed for the roughly 730 repertoires of the first cohort. Along with the approximately 700-subject first cohort, a separate validation cohort of more than 90 different subjects was used. The study aimed to test whether signatures of past pathogen exposure could be identified by cataloging public T cell receptors. High-throughput TCR immunosequencing, statistical association of individual TCRs with disease status, and machine learning were combined to predict cytomegalovirus infection status. The research as a whole found: The study gave a list of some 150 TCR beta chains associated with cytomegalovirus. A later analysis found that TCRs clustered in the first cohort also tended to co-occur in the approximately 120 validation repertoires, with more than 90% of cluster scores above 0. Three of the identified cytomegalovirus-associated TCR beta chains were confirmed in vitro to be specific for cytomegalovirus antigens. It was suggested by the authors that the approach could potentially be generalized to other disease states and immunological phenotypes. In both the original and validation cohorts, the classifier was reported to diagnose cytomegalovirus status with high specificity and sensitivity. Across donors, most TCR sequences were observed very rarely, whereas some public TCRs were present in many individuals. All 120 or so repertoires were used to score co-occurrence in the validation cohort in a later analysis, because that analysis had no HLA typing for the cohort.

Libraries came from the immunoSEQ multiplex PCR assay. The original pipeline was this. A statistical classification framework was developed to diagnose cytomegalovirus status using the catalog of TCR beta chain sequences. The table was pulled from immuneACCESS by TCRdb, which kept in-frame rearrangements only. Such tables lose some clones; where checked, under half of the loss comes from unresolved V genes, and the rest has no known cause. The D gene and trimming were derived from the DNA, and the V and J assignments and clone size from that table. The sample includes 150,000 to 180,000 clones, with around 88% observed a single time. The ten largest clonotypes hold about a fifth of the sample. Measured from the cysteine to the phenylalanine, the CDR3 is 15 residues long. The read is trimmed to its CDR3 DNA, 45 bases read in frame from base 1. At the junction V is shortened by 2 bases and J by 4 bases, with 14 bases in between. The germline V gene sets CDR1 to KGHSH and CDR2 to LQKENI.

This clone appeared a few times. What antigen it recognizes has not been identified. Within one base of it there is no much larger clone, and no base qualities were kept. Donors formed part of the validation cohort, which comprised approximately 130 subjects and was distinct from the first cohort of several hundred subjects. The TCR was taken from a young man in good health and CMV-seropositive. The chain joins TRBV18 to TRBJ1-2; no confident D gene assignment can be made. Input material: PBMCs. The CDR3 in this case is CASSPGQEQGYGYTF. At the DNA level, the sequence is TGTGCCAGCTCACCAGGCCAGGAACAAGGCTATGGCTACACCTTC.